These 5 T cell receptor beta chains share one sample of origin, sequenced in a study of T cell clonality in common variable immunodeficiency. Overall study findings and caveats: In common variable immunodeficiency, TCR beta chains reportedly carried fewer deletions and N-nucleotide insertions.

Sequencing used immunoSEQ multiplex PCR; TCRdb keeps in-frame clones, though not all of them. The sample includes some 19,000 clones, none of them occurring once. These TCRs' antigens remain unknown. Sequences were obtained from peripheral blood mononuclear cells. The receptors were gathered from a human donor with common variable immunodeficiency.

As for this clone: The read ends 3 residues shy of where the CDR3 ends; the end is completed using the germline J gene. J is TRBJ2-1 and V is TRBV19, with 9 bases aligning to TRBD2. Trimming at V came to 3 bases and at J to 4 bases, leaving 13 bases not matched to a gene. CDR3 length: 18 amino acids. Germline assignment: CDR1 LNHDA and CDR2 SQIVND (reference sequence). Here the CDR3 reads CASSIEGRGGLVYNEQFF. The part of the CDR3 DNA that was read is TGTGCCAGTAGTATTGAAGGGCGGGGGGGCCTTGTTTACAATGAG.

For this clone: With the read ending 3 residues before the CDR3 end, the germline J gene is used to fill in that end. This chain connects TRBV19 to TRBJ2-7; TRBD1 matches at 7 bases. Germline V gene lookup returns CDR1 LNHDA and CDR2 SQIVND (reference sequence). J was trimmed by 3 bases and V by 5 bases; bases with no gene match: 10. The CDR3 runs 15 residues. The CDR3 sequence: CASSPSFGQVYEQYF. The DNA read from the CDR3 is TGTGCCAGTAGTCCTTCCTTCGGACAGGTCTACGAG.

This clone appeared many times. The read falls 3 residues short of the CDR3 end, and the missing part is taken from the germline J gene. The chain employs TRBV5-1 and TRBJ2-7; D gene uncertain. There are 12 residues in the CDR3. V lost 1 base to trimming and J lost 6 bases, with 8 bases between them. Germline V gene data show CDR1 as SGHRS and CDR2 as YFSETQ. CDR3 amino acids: CASSLPSSEQYF. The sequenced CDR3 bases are TGCGCCAGCAGCTTGCCCTCTAGCGAG.

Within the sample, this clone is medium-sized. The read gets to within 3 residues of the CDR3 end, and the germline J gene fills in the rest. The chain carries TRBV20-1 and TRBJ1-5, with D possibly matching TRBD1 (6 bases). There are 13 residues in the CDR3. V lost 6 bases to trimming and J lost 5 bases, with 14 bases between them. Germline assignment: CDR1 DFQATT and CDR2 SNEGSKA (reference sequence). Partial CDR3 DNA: TGCAGTGCAATTCAGGGGCTGTATCAGCCC. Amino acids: CSAIQGLYQP. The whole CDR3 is CSAIQGLYQPQHF.

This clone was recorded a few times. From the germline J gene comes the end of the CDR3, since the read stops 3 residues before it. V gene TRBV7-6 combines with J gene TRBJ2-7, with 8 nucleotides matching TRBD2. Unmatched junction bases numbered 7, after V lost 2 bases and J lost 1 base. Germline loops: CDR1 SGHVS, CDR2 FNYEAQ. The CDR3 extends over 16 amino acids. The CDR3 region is CASSLSGGRSSYEQYF. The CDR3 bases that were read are TGTGCCAGCAGCTTATCGGGCGGGAGGAGTTCCTACGAG. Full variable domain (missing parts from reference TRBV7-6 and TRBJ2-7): GAGVSQSPRYKVTKRGQDVALRCDPISGHVSLYWYRQALGQGPEFLTYFNYEAQQDKSGLPNDRFSAERPEGSISTLTIQRTEQRDSAMYRCASSLSGGRSSYEQYFGPGTRLTVT.